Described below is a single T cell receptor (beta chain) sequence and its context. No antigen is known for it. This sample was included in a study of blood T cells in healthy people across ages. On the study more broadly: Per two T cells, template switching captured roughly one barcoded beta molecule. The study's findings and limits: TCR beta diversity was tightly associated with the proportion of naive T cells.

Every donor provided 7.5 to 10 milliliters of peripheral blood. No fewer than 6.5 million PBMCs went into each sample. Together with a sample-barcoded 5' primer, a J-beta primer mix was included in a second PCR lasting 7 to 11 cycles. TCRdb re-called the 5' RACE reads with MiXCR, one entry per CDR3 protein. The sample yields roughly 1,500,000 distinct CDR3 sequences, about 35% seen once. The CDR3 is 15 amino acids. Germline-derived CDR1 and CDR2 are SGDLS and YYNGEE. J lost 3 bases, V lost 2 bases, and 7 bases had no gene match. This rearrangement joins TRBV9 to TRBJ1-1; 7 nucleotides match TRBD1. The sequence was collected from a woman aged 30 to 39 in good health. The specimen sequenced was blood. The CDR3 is CASSVGTAVDTEAFF. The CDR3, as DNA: TGTGCCAGCAGCGTTGGGACAGCGGTGGACACTGAAGCTTTCTTT.